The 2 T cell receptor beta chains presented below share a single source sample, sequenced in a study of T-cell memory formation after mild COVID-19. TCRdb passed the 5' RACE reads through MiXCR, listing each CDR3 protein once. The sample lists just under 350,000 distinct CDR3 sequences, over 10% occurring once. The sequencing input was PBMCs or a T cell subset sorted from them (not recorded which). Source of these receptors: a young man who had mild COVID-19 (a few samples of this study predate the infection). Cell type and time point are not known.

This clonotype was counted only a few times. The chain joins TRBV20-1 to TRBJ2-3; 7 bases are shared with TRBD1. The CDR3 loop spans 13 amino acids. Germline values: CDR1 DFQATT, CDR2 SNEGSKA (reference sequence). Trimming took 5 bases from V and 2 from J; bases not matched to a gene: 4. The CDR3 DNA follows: TGCAGTGCTGGAAGGGGGCCCACAGATACGCAGTATTTT. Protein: CSAGRGPTDTQYF.

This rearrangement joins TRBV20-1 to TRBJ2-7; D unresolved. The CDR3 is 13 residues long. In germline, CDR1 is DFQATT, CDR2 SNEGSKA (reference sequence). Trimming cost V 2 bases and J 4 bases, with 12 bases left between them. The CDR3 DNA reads TGCAGTGCTAGATCGGACCCGATTTACGAGCAGTACTTC. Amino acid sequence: CSARSDPIYEQYF.